This TCR beta chain was observed in a study of cytomegalovirus exposure and HLA in healthy donors. General study points: As a later analysis showed, a missense DCLRE1C variant was linked to trimming of TCR beta V- and J-genes. Segments of the TCR beta V type were, in most cases, productive about 90% or about 30% of the time in an earlier analysis. In a later analysis, donors in an Asian-associated ancestry cluster reportedly had fewer N-insertions in productive TCRs than the cohort mean. The listing of 150 or so TCR beta chains classed them as cytomegalovirus-associated.

The PCR made use of 60 Vbeta and 13 Jbeta primers. Using immunoSEQ multiplex PCR, the repertoire was profiled, and TCRdb retains in-frame clones only, with some absent. The table has about 260,000 clones, roughly 70% seen once; the top ten hold about 2.2%. The trim removed 9 bases at V and 1 base at J, leaving 16 bases unmatched. Germline CDR1 and CDR2: SGHRS and YFSETQ. The CDR3 is 17 residues long. As for this clone: Its antigen is unidentified.

The rearrangement uses TRBV5-1 and TRBJ2-1; the match to TRBD2 covers 7 bases. The source of this sequence is a female donor in good health and CMV-seronegative. The sequencing input was PBMCs. The CDR3 sequence is CATYTGVGGFSYNEQFF. Here the CDR3 DNA reads TGCGCCACGTACACGGGGGTGGGAGGGTTTTCCTACAATGAGCAGTTCTTC.